The rows below give T cell receptor beta chains drawn from one sample of a study of OX40 agonist ivuxolimab in advanced cancers. TCRdb's copy holds only in-frame clones and misses some; the assay was immunoSEQ multiplex PCR. The data hold 130,000 or so clones, with approximately 92% observed a single time. Here the sequenced sample was CD4+ or CD8+ T cells sorted from blood, taken in a trial of the OX40 agonist ivuxolimab. These TCRs come from an adult with an advanced solid tumor such as melanoma, head and neck, liver or kidney cancer. The CDR3 runs from the conserved cysteine through the conserved F or W. The order of the fields is J gene, CDR3 length, V gene, D gene, clone size, CDR3 protein, CDR3 DNA. D genes are given only for firm matches. The listing skips clone size in some rows; elsewhere it reads once, few, many or a size class.

TRBJ2-1	15	TRBV10-3	NA	NA	CAISPGPPNSNEQFF	TGTGCCATCAGTCCGGGACCCCCCAATAGCAATGAGCAGTTCTTC
TRBJ2-3	16	TRBV10-2	NA	NA	CASSESGSWGTDTQYF	TGCGCCAGCAGTGAGTCCGGGAGTTGGGGCACAGATACGCAGTATTTT
TRBJ1-4	16	TRBV5-1	NA	NA	CASSSSGPATNEKLFF	TGCGCCAGCAGCTCCTCCGGACCGGCAACTAATGAAAAACTGTTTTTT
TRBJ1-5	15	TRBV28	TRBD1	NA	CASSLPTGANQPQHF	TGTGCCAGCAGTTTACCGACAGGGGCGAATCAGCCCCAGCATTTT
TRBJ1-1	15	TRBV23-1	TRBD1	NA	CASSPLTGMNTEAFF	TGCGCCAGCAGTCCCCTGACAGGGATGAACACTGAAGCTTTCTTT
TRBJ2-3	17	TRBV5-1	NA	NA	CASSLGMTPPLTDTQYF	TGCGCCAGCAGCTTAGGGATGACCCCGCCACTCACAGATACGCAGTATTTT
TRBJ2-7	11	TRBV5-1	NA	NA	CASFPSYEQYF	TGCGCCAGCTTCCCTTCCTACGAGCAGTACTTC
TRBJ2-3	15	TRBV6-6	TRBD1	NA	CASSSLAGGADTQYF	TGTGCCAGCAGTTCCCTCGCAGGGGGCGCGGATACGCAGTATTTT
TRBJ1-1	12	TRBV25-1	TRBD1	NA	CASSGDRGITFF	TGTGCCAGCAGTGGCGACAGGGGGATAACTTTCTTT
TRBJ1-4	13	TRBV5-4	NA	NA	CASSLMGGEKLFF	TGTGCCAGCAGCTTGATGGGCGGAGAAAAACTGTTTTTT
TRBJ2-7	14	TRBV6-5	NA	NA	CASTNGRGSYEQYF	TGTGCCAGCACCAACGGTCGGGGCTCCTACGAGCAGTACTTC
TRBJ2-3	14	TRBV21-1	NA	once	CASEGLRKTDTQYF	TGTGCCAGCGAGGGCCTTAGAAAAACAGATACGCAGTATTTT
TRBJ2-3	12	TRBV9	NA	NA	CASSRDTDTQYF	TGTGCCAGCAGCCGCGACACAGATACGCAGTATTTT
TRBJ2-3	17	TRBV19	NA	NA	CASSSPPGRRTTDTQYF	TGTGCCAGTAGTTCGCCCCCGGGACGGAGGACCACAGATACGCAGTATTTT
TRBJ1-5	14	TRBV7-8	NA	once	CASSLSDRTQPQHF	TGTGCCAGCAGCTTATCTGACAGGACTCAGCCCCAGCATTTT
TRBJ2-2	15	TRBV29-1	NA	NA	CSAQPGPANTGELFF	TGCAGCGCTCAACCCGGGCCCGCGAACACCGGGGAGCTGTTTTTT
TRBJ2-2	16	TRBV9	TRBD1	NA	CASSVGTGADTGELFF	TGTGCCAGCAGTGTCGGGACAGGGGCGGACACCGGGGAGCTGTTTTTT
TRBJ2-7	14	TRBV18	TRBD1	NA	CASSPIDRESEQYF	TGTGCCAGCTCACCCATTGACAGGGAAAGCGAGCAGTACTTC
TRBJ1-1	14	TRBV7-3	NA	NA	CASSLTDSNTEAFF	TGTGCCAGCAGCTTAACGGACTCGAACACTGAAGCTTTCTTT
TRBJ2-5	17	TRBV21-1	NA	once	CASSKVRLAGAEETQYF	TGTGCCAGCAGCAAAGTGAGACTAGCGGGGGCGGAGGAGACCCAGTACTTC
TRBJ1-5	17	TRBV5-5	TRBD1	NA	CASSLAPGGTGDQPQHF	TGTGCCAGCAGCTTGGCCCCGGGGGGGACAGGGGATCAGCCCCAGCATTTT
TRBJ1-4	13	TRBV5-5	NA	NA	CASSYDFNEKLFF	TGTGCCAGCAGCTACGATTTTAATGAAAAACTGTTTTTT
TRBJ1-1	13	TRBV7-3	NA	NA	CASSLTQNTEAFF	TGTGCCAGCAGCTTAACACAGAACACTGAAGCTTTCTTT
TRBJ2-7	15	TRBV4-1	TRBD1	NA	CASSQAQGVGYEQYF	TGCGCCAGCAGCCAAGCCCAGGGGGTAGGCTACGAGCAGTACTTC
TRBJ2-5	18	TRBV4-1	TRBD2	NA	CASSQGVRLAGEGETQYF	TGCGCCAGCAGCCAAGGGGTTCGGCTAGCGGGAGAGGGAGAGACCCAGTACTTC
TRBJ2-1	16	TRBV7-2	TRBD2	NA	CASSSLAGTTYNEQFF	TGTGCCAGCAGTTCTTTAGCGGGGACCACTTACAATGAGCAGTTCTTC
TRBJ2-7	12	TRBV18	NA	NA	CASSPVRYEQYF	TGTGCCAGCTCACCCGTGCGATACGAGCAGTACTTC
TRBJ1-5	13	TRBV6-6	NA	NA	CASKGFPNQPQHF	TGTGCCAGCAAGGGGTTTCCCAATCAGCCCCAGCATTTT
TRBJ1-2	15	TRBV6-5	TRBD1	NA	CASRATGGTNYGYTF	TGTGCCAGCAGGGCCACAGGGGGTACGAACTATGGCTACACCTTC
TRBJ2-3	15	TRBV5-4	TRBD2	NA	CASRLQAGGPNTQYF	TGTGCCAGCCGCCTCCAGGCGGGGGGGCCGAATACGCAGTATTTT
TRBJ2-4	14	TRBV6-5	NA	NA	CASSYSDVRDIQYF	TGTGCCAGCAGTTACTCCGATGTTCGTGACATTCAGTACTTC
TRBJ2-7	14	TRBV13	NA	NA	CASSLRTASYEQYF	TGTGCCAGCAGCTTGAGGACAGCTTCCTACGAGCAGTACTTC
TRBJ1-2	15	TRBV6-6	NA	once	CASTVPGTGSDDYTF	TGTGCCAGCACCGTTCCAGGTACAGGGTCTGATGACTACACCTTC
TRBJ1-6	17	TRBV4-1	NA	few	CASSQGPPRALNSPLHF	TGCGCCAGCAGCCAAGGTCCCCCTCGAGCCCTTAATTCACCCCTCCACTTT
TRBJ2-3	15	TRBV7-2	NA	NA	CASSLEAKETDTQYF	TGTGCCAGCAGCTTAGAGGCCAAGGAGACAGATACGCAGTATTTT
TRBJ1-4	15	TRBV6-1	NA	NA	CASSGRSTTNEKLFF	TGTGCCAGCAGTGGACGGTCTACGACTAATGAAAAACTGTTTTTT
TRBJ2-6	14	TRBV7-3	NA	NA	CASSSTPGANVLTF	TGTGCCAGCAGCTCCACACCTGGGGCCAACGTCCTGACTTTC
TRBJ2-3	14	TRBV29-1	TRBD2	NA	CSTSGGPGTDTQYF	TGCAGCACGAGCGGGGGGCCTGGCACAGATACGCAGTATTTT
TRBJ1-1	16	TRBV19	NA	NA	CASSKGLQGGNTEAFF	TGTGCCAGTAGTAAGGGATTACAGGGAGGGAACACTGAAGCTTTCTTT
TRBJ1-2	12	TRBV10-3	NA	NA	CAIRVDRGGYTF	TGTGCCATCAGGGTGGATAGGGGGGGCTACACCTTC
TRBJ2-1	11	TRBV6-5	NA	NA	CASTREGEQFF	TGTGCCAGCACTCGCGAGGGTGAGCAGTTCTTC
TRBJ2-3	15	TRBV4-3	NA	NA	CASSQGVSGTDTQYF	TGCGCCAGCAGCCAAGGGGTTAGCGGCACAGATACGCAGTATTTT
TRBJ2-7	13	TRBV19	NA	NA	CATLDRESYEQYF	TGTGCCACCCTGGACCGGGAGTCCTACGAGCAGTACTTC